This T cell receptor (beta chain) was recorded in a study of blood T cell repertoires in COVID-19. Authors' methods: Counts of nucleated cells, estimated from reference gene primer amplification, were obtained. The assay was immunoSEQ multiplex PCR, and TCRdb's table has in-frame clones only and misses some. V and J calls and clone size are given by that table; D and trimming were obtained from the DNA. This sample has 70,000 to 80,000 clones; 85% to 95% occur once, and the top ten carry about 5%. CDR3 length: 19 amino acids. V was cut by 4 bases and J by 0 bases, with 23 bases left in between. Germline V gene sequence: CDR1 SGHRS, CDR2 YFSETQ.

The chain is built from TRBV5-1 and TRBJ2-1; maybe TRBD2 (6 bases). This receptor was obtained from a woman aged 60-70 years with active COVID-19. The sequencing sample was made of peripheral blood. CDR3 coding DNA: TGCGCCAGCAGCCTGGGTGGGGGGACGGCCCCAAGCTCCTACAATGAGCAGTTCTTC. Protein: CASSLGGGTAPSSYNEQFF.